This T cell receptor beta chain originates from a study of beta chain features in type 1 diabetes. Findings and caveats of the study: TCRB CDR3 length was moderately but significantly reduced in all four CD4+ subsets of Type 1 diabetes patients. Researchers cautioned that cDNA sequencing could over-represent cells with high TCR expression. The similarity of naive, central memory and Treg TCRB repertoires appeared greater among patients than among healthy donors. In patients and controls equally, PCR might favor templates that are shorter.

Cells sorted by CD45RO/CCR7/CD25/CD127/CD95/CD27 comprised CD4+ naive, central memory, regulatory and stem cell-like memory cells. A remark on this clone: No antigen is known for it.

The V segment lost 5 bases and the J segment 1 base; nucleotides outside the gene matches: 6. CDR1 and CDR2 from the germline V gene are SGHVS and FQNEAQ. The CDR3 is 16 amino acids. The investigators reverse transcribed all of the isolated RNA, so they sequenced expressed TCRB transcripts. TCRdb's table, derived via immunoSEQ multiplex PCR, lists solely in-frame clones and lacks some. The table has some 700,000 clones, around an eighth seen once. The chain uses TRBV7-8 and TRBJ2-1; the match to TRBD2 covers 9 bases. The clonotype comes from a man in his late teens or twenties with type 1 diabetes. Sequencing was carried out using naive CD4+ T cells from blood. CDR3 region: CASSASGGNSYNEQFF. CDR3 coding DNA: TGTGCCAGCAGCGCAAGCGGGGGGAATTCCTACAATGAGCAGTTCTTC.